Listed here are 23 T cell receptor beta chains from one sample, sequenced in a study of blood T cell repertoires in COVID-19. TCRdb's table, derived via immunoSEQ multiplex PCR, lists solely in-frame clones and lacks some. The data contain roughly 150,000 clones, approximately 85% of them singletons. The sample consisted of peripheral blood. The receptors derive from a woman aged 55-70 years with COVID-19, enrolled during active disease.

The CDR3 DNA reads as TGTGCCAGCAGAGGAAATGGGCTCGGGGAGCTGTTTTTT. As protein: CASRGNGLGELFF. The chain is built from TRBV2 and TRBJ2-2; D ambiguous. The V gene lost 6 bases and the J gene lost 7 bases, with 12 bases spanning the gap. The germline gives CDR1 SNHLY, CDR2 FYNNEI. The CDR3 is 13 amino acids.

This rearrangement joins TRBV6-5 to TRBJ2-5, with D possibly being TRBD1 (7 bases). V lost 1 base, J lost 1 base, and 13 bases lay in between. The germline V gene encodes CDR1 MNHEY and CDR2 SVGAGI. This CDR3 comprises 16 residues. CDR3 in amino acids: CASSYFHRGGQETQYF. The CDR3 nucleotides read TGTGCCAGCAGTTACTTTCACAGGGGAGGCCAAGAGACCCAGTACTTC.

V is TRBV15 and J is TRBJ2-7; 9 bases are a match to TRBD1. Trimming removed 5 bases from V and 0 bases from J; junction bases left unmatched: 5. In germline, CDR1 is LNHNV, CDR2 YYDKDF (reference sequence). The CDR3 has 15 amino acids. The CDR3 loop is CATSWRQGGSYEQYF. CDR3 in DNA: TGTGCCACCAGCTGGCGACAGGGGGGCTCCTACGAGCAGTACTTC.

The CDR3 reads CSARGDYEQYF. CDR3 bases: TGCAGTGCTAGAGGCGACTACGAGCAGTACTTC. J is TRBJ2-7 and V is TRBV20-1; D unresolved. Germline CDR1 is DFQATT and CDR2 is SNEGSKA (reference sequence). The CDR3 covers 11 residues. V lost 1 base and J 3 bases, leaving 4 bases between the germline ends.

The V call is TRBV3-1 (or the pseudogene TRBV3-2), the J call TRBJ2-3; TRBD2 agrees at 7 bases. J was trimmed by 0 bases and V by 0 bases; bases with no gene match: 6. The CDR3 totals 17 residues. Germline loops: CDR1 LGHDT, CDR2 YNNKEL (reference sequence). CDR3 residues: CASSQEGGAGSTDTQYF. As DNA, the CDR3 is TGTGCCAGCAGCCAAGAGGGGGGAGCGGGGAGCACAGATACGCAGTATTTT.

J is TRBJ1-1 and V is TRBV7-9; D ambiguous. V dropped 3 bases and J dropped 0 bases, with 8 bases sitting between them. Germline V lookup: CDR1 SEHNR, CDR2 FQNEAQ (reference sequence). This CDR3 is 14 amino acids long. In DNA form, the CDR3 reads TGTGCCAGCAGCTTGGGAGCGTTGAACACTGAAGCTTTCTTT. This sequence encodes CASSLGALNTEAFF.

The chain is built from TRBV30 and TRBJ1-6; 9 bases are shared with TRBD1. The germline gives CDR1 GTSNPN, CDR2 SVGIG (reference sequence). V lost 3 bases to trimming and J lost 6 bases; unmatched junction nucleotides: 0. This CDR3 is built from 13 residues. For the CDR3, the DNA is TGTGCCTGGAGGGACAGGGGTAATTCACCCCTCCACTTT. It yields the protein CAWRDRGNSPLHF.

For the CDR3, the DNA is TGTGCCAGCACCGGGGTTCCCCGACAAAAGACCCAGTACTTC. It specifies CASTGVPRQKTQYF. This chain joins TRBV25-1 and TRBJ2-5; weak D call: TRBD2 (5 bases). The CDR3 sequence is 14 residues long. Trimming cost V 7 bases and J 6 bases, with 18 bases left between them. Germline V gene sequence: CDR1 MGHDK, CDR2 SYGVNS.

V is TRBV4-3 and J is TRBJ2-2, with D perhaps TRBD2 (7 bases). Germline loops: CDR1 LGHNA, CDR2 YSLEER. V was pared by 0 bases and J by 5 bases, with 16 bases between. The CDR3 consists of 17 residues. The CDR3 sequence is CASSQDGGGSGTGELFF. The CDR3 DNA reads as TGCGCCAGCAGCCAAGATGGGGGCGGGAGTGGAACCGGGGAGCTGTTTTTT.

The CDR3 reads CASSELVQGYGYTF. Written as DNA, the CDR3 is TGTGCCAGCAGTGAATTGGTCCAGGGCTATGGCTACACCTTC. V and J are TRBV25-1 and TRBJ1-2, with D possibly matching TRBD1 (5 bases). V lost 1 base and J lost 4, with 10 bases in between. The CDR3 extends over 14 amino acids. Germline-derived CDR1 and CDR2 are MGHDK and SYGVNS.

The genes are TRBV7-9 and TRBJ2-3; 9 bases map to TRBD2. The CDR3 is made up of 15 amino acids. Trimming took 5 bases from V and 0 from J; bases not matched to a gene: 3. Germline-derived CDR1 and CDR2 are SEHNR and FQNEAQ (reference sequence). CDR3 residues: CASSTSGGSTDTQYF. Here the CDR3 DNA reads TGTGCCAGCAGCACCAGCGGGGGGAGCACAGATACGCAGTATTTT. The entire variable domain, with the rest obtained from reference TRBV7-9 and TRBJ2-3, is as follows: DTGVSQNPRHKITKRGQNVTFRCDPISEHNRLYWYRQTLGQGPEFLTYFQNEAQLEKSRLLSDRFSAERPKGSFSTLEIQRTEQGDSAMYLCASSTSGGSTDTQYFGPGTRLTVL.

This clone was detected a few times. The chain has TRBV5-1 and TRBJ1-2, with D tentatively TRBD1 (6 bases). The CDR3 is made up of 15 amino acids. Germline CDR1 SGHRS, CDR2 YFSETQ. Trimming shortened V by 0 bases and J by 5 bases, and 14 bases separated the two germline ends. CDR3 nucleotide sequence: TGCGCCAGCAGCTTGGTGCCGGACAGCGCATATGGCTACACCTTC. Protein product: CASSLVPDSAYGYTF. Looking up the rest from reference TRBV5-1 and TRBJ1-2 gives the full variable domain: KAGVTQTPRYLIKTRGQQVTLSCSPISGHRSVSWYQQTPGQGLQFLFEYFSETQRNKGNFPGRFSGRQFSNSRSEMNVSTLELGDSALYLCASSLVPDSAYGYTFGSGTRLTVV.

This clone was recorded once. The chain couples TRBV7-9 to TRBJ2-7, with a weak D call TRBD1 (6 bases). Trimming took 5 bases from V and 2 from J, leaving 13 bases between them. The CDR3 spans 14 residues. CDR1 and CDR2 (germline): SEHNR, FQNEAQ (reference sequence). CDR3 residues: CASSPYREPYEQYF. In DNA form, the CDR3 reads TGTGCCAGCAGCCCATACAGGGAGCCCTACGAGCAGTACTTC.

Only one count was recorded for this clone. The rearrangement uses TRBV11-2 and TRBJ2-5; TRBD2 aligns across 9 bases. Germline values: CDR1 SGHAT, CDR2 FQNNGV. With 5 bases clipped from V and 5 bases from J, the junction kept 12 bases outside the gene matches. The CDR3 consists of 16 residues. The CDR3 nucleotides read TGTGCCAGCAGCCCCGAGGGAGCGGGGGGCGGGGAGACCCAGTACTTC. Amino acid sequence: CASSPEGAGGGETQYF. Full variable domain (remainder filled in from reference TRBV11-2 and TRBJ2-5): EAGVAQSPRYKIIEKRQSVAFWCNPISGHATLYWYQQILGQGPKLLIQFQNNGVVDDSQLPKDRFSAERLKGVDSTLKIQPAKLEDSAVYLCASSPEGAGGGETQYFGPGTRLLVL.

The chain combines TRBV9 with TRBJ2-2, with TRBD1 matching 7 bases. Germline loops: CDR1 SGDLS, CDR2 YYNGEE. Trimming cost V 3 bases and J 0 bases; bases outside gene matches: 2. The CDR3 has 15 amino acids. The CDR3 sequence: CASSEGASNTGELFF. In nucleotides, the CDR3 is TGTGCCAGCAGCGAGGGGGCCTCGAACACCGGGGAGCTGTTTTTT.

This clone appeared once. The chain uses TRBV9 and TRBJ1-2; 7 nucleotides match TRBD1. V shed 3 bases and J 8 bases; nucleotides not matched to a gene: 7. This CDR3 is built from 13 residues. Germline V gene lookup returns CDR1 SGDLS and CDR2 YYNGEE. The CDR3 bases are TGTGCCAGCAGCGCGACAGGGTGGCGAGGCTACACCTTC. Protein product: CASSATGWRGYTF.

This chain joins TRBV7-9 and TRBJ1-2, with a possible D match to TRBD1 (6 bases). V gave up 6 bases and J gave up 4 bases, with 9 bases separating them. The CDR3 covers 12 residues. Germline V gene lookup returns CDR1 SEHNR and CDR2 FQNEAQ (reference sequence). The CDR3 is CASSRGGYGYTF. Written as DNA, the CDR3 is TGTGCCAGCAGTAGAGGGGGCTATGGCTACACCTTC.

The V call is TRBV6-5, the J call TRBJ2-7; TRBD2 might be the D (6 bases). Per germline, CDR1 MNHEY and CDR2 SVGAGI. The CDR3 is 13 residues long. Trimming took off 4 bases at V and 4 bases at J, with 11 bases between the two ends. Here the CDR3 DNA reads TGTGCCAGCAGTTTCGAACGGGGGTACGAGCAGTACTTC. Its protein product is CASSFERGYEQYF.

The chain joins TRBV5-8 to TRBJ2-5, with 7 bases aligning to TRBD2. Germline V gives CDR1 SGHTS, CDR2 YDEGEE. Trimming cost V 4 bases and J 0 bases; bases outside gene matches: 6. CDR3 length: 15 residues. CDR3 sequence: CASSESGVDQETQYF. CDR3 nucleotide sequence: TGTGCCAGCAGCGAAAGCGGGGTAGACCAAGAGACCCAGTACTTC.

The CDR3 DNA reads TGTGCCAGCAGCCAGGTACTGAACACTGAAGCTTTCTTT. Amino acids: CASSQVLNTEAFF. V is TRBV27 and J is TRBJ1-1; D is unclear. This CDR3 contains 13 residues. CDR1 is MNHEY, CDR2 SMNVEV, per germline (reference sequence). V was shortened by 6 bases and J by 0 bases, with 8 bases between the two germline ends.

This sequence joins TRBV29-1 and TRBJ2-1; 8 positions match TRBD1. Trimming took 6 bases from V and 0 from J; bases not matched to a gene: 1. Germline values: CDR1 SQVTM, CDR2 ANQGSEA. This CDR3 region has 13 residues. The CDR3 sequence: CSVTGGSYNEQFF. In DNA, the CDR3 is TGCAGCGTAACAGGGGGCTCCTACAATGAGCAGTTCTTC.

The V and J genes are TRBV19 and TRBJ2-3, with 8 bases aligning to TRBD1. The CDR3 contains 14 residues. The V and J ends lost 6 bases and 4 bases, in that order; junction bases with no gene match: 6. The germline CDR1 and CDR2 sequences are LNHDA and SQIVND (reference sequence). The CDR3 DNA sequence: TGTGCCAGTAGAGAACAGGGGGAGCCAGATACGCAGTATTTT. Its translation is CASREQGEPDTQYF.

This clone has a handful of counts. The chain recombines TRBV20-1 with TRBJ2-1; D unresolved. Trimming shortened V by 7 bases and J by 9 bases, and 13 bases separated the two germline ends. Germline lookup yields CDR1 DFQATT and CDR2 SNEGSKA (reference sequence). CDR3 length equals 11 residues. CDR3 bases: TGCAGTGGGAAAGCGCGGTTTGAGCAGTTCTTC. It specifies CSGKARFEQFF.